Listed below are T cell receptor beta chains from one sample, sequenced in a study of T cells in Graves' hyperthyroidism and ophthalmopathy. MiXCR was run by TCRdb on the multiplex PCR reads, yielding one entry per CDR3 protein. This sample has roughly 650,000 distinct CDR3 sequences; 16% occur once, and the top ten carry approximately 3.5%. Source material: blood. Source of these receptors: a woman aged 35 to 49 with Graves' ophthalmopathy. The CDR3 runs from the conserved cysteine through the conserved F or W. The D gene is left open where the match is weak. Size is omitted from some rows. Given values are once, few, many or a class for expanded clones.

D | J | V | size | length | DNA | CDR3
NA | TRBJ1-2 | TRBV20-1 | many | 15 | TGCAGTGCCACCCCCCATGGAGTCAGCAACTATGGCTACACCTTC | CSATPHGVSNYGYTF
TRBD1 | TRBJ2-5 | TRBV5-1 | many | 13 | TGTGCCAGCAGTTGGGACAGCCAAGAGACCCAGTACTTC | CASSWDSQETQYF
NA | TRBJ2-3 | TRBV18 | many | 15 | TGTGCCAGCTCACCACCGGCTAAGAGCACAGATACGCAGTATTTT | CASSPPAKSTDTQYF
TRBD2 | TRBJ2-6 | TRBV19 | many | 17 | TGTGCCAGTAATGAGCGGGGGGGCCCGAGTGGGGCCAACGTCCTGACTTTC | CASNERGGPSGANVLTF
NA | TRBJ2-7 | TRBV7-2 | many | 15 | TGTGCCAGCAGCCCCGGGTGGGGACTCTCCTACGAGCAGTACTTC | CASSPGWGLSYEQYF
NA | TRBJ1-4 | TRBV2 | few | 15 | TGTGCCAGCAGTGCTTTAGGGAACATTAATGAAAAACTGTTTTTT | CASSALGNINEKLFF
NA | TRBJ1-5 | TRBV6-1 | NA | 14 | TGTGCCAGCAGAAACACAGGGCCTTTTCAGCCCCAGCATTTT | CASRNTGPFQPQHF
NA | TRBJ1-1 | TRBV11-2 | many | 17 | TGTGCCAGCAGCTTAGATTTTGTCTACAGCCGGAACACTGAAGCTTTCTTT | CASSLDFVYSRNTEAFF
NA | TRBJ1-1 | TRBV20-1 | once | 15 | TGCAGTGCTAGAAGGTCCACAGGGATAAACACTGAAGCTTTCTTT | CSARRSTGINTEAFF
NA | TRBJ1-5 | TRBV28 | few | 14 | TGTGCCAGCACCCCCGAGACATCGAATCAGCCCCAGCATTTT | CASTPETSNQPQHF
TRBD2 | TRBJ2-7 | TRBV29-1 | few | 16 | TGCAGCGTTGAAGATCGGGGGCGGGAGGGCCGGTACGAGCAGTACTTC | CSVEDRGREGRYEQYF
NA | TRBJ2-1 | TRBV20-1 | many | 16 | TGCAGTGCTAGATCGGGGACACACATCTCCTACAATGAGCAGTTCTTC | CSARSGTHISYNEQFF
TRBD1 | TRBJ2-1 | TRBV11-3 | many | 14 | TGTGCCAGCAGCTTAGGTGGGGACAGGGCTGAGCAGTTCTTC | CASSLGGDRAEQFF
NA | TRBJ1-1 | TRBV5-1 | few | 16 | TGCGCCAGCAGCTTGGAGGGGTGGGGGGATGTCACTGAAGCTTTCTTT | CASSLEGWGDVTEAFF
NA | TRBJ2-7 | TRBV2 | NA | 12 | TGTGCCAGCAGCTTAATCCCTTACGAGCAGTACTTC | CASSLIPYEQYF
TRBD2 | TRBJ2-3 | TRBV5-1 | few | 16 | TGCGCCAGCCGTCCTGCCGGGACTAGCGTTACAGATACGCAGTATTTT | CASRPAGTSVTDTQYF
TRBD1 | TRBJ2-7 | TRBV30 | NA | 14 | TGTGCCTGGAGTAAACCGGGACAGGGCTACGAGCAGTACTTC | CAWSKPGQGYEQYF
TRBD2 | TRBJ2-3 | TRBV18 | many | 16 | TGTGCCAGCTCACCCCAGGGACTAGCGAACACAGATACGCAGTATTTT | CASSPQGLANTDTQYF